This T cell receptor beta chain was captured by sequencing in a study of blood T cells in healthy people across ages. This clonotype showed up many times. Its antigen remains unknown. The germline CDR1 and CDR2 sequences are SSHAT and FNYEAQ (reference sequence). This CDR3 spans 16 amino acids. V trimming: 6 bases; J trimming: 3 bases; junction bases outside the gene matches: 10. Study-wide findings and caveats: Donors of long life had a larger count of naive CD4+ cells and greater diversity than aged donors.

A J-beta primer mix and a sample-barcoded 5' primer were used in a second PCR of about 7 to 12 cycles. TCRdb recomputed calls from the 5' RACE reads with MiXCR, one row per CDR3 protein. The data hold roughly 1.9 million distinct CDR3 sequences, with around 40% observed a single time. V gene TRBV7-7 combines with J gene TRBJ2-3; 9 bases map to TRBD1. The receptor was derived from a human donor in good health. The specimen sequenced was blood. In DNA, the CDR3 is TGTGCCAGCAGTTGTTCGGACAGGGGAAGGACAGATACGCAGTATTTT. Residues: CASSCSDRGRTDTQYF.